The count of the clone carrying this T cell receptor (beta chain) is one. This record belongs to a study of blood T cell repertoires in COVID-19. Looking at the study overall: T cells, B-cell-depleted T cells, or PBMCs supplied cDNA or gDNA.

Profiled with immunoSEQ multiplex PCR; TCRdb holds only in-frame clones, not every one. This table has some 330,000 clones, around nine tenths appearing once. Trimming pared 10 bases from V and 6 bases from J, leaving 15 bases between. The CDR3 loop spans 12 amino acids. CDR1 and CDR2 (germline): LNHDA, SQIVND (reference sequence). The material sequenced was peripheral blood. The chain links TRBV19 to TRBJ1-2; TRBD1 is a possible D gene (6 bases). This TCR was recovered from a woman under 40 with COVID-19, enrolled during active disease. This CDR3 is CATLTGIDGYTF. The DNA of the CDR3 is TGTGCCACCCTTACAGGGATCGATGGCTACACCTTC.